The 6 T cell receptor beta chains below all came from one sample that was sequenced in a study of beta chain features in type 1 diabetes. The study reverse transcribed the entire isolated RNA, so it sequenced expressed TCRB transcripts. The method was immunoSEQ multiplex PCR; TCRdb's version includes in-frame clones alone and lacks a portion of them. The table shows roughly 450,000 clones, with approximately 15% occurring only once. The sequencing sample was made of naive CD4+ T cells from blood. These receptors came from a young man in good health.

This chain connects TRBV29-1 to TRBJ2-1, with TRBD2 matching 10 bases. There are 14 residues in the CDR3. Germline CDR1 and CDR2: SQVTM and ANQGSEA. Trimming took 6 bases from V and 8 from J; bases not matched to a gene: 10. CDR3 protein: CSVKAGGVKHEQFF. The CDR3 DNA reads TGCAGCGTCAAAGCGGGAGGGGTTAAACATGAGCAGTTCTTC.

The chain is built from TRBV11-2 and TRBJ2-5; 10 nucleotides align to TRBD2. The J segment lost 4 bases and the V segment lost 5 bases, leaving 4 bases of the junction unmatched. The germline V gene encodes CDR1 SGHAT and CDR2 FQNNGV. The CDR3 is 14 residues long. The chain's CDR3 is CASSLSGRPETQYF. The DNA for the CDR3 is TGTGCCAGCAGCCTTAGCGGGAGGCCAGAGACCCAGTACTTC.

This clone was counted a few times. The V call is TRBV11-2, the J call TRBJ2-3, with a possible D match to TRBD2 (6 bases). Per the germline V gene, CDR1 is SGHAT and CDR2 is FQNNGV. Trimming took 3 bases from V and 0 from J, leaving 10 bases between them. CDR3 length: 15 residues. Written as DNA, the CDR3 is TGTGCCAGCAGCTTCGGGAGCCTAAGCACAGATACGCAGTATTTT. Translating gives CASSFGSLSTDTQYF.

The V call is TRBV4-3, the J call TRBJ2-2; D is unresolved. Germline V lookup: CDR1 LGHNA, CDR2 YSLEER. V was shortened by 1 base and J by 4 bases, with 4 bases between the two germline ends. The CDR3 is 13 amino acids. The CDR3 nucleotides read TGCGCCAGCAGCCAAGGGTCCACCGGGGAGCTGTTTTTT. Residues: CASSQGSTGELFF.

This clone was observed a few times. The chain links TRBV12-5 to TRBJ2-3, with TRBD2 matching over 10 bases. The CDR3 length is 16 residues. The V gene end was trimmed by 5 bases and the J gene end by 1 base; junction bases not matched to a gene: 6. Germline values: CDR1 LGHNT, CDR2 FRNRAP. The CDR3 is CASGIKLAGRTDTQYF. The CDR3 DNA reads TGTGCTAGTGGTATAAAACTAGCGGGACGCACAGATACGCAGTATTTT.

This clone was seen repeatedly, ten times or more. The rearrangement links TRBV14 to TRBJ2-1; 8 bases map to TRBD2. In germline, CDR1 is SGHDN, CDR2 FVKESK. This CDR3 contains 12 residues. V shed 4 bases and J 15 bases; nucleotides not matched to a gene: 8. CDR3 coding DNA: TGTGCCAGCAGCCCAGGGACTAGATTCGTGTTCTTC. Translation: CASSPGTRFVFF. The full variable domain, completed using reference TRBV14 and TRBJ2-1, is EAGVTQFPSHSVIEKGQTVTLRCDPISGHDNLYWYRRVMGKEIKFLLHFVKESKQDESGMPNNRFLAERTGGTYSTLKVQPAELEDSGVYFCASSPGTRFVFFGPGTRLTVL.